This T cell receptor beta chain came from a study of blood T cells in healthy people across ages. Turning to this clonotype: Its matching antigen is unknown.

Combining a sample-barcoded 5' primer with a J-beta primer mix, a second PCR ran for about 7 to 11 cycles. TCRdb recomputed calls from the 5' RACE reads with MiXCR, one row per CDR3 protein. The repertoire holds about 1.5 million distinct CDR3 sequences, with approximately 43% as singletons. RNA extraction gave at least 5.5 micrograms of total RNA per sample. Study-level points and caveats: CMV infection status of these donors was not known.

Germline CDR1 is SGHNT and CDR2 is YENEEA. Trimming took 4 bases from V and 6 from J; bases not matched to a gene: 9. This CDR3 comprises 15 residues. The sequence derives from a woman in her late teens or twenties in good health. The chain is built from TRBV11-3 and TRBJ2-1, with 7 bases aligning to TRBD1. The sample consisted of blood. For the CDR3, the DNA is TGTGCCAGCAGCTCTCCGGGACAGCGGTTCAATGAGCAGTTCTTC. Its translation: CASSSPGQRFNEQFF.